These T cell receptor beta chains were read from a single sample in a study of response to subunit inactivated influenza vaccine. TCRdb ran MiXCR on the RT-PCR reads and lists one entry per CDR3 protein. The data hold about 700,000 distinct CDR3 sequences, with more than 15% observed a single time. The material sequenced was PBMCs from blood, taken roughly 12 days after vaccination. The receptor set was obtained from a man aged 45-60 years who received an inactivated influenza vaccine. The CDR3 runs from the conserved cysteine through the conserved F or W. The D gene is left open where the match is weak. Expanded clones get a size class; other rows say once, few or many, or leave the size out.

D: .; J: TRBJ1-1; V: TRBV9; size: .; CDR3: CASSPGQGVEAFF; DNA: TGTGCCAGCAGCCCCGGACAAGGCGTTGAAGCTTTCTTT
D: .; J: TRBJ1-2; V: TRBV9; size: few; CDR3: CASSAAPRTGYGYTF; DNA: TGTGCCAGCAGCGCGGCCCCTAGGACTGGGTATGGCTACACCTTC
D: TRBD1; J: TRBJ1-5; V: TRBV10-3; size: few; CDR3: CATRVDRLNQPQHF; DNA: TGTGCCACCCGAGTGGACAGGCTCAATCAGCCCCAGCATTTT
D: TRBD2; J: TRBJ2-1; V: TRBV7-6; size: .; CDR3: CASSLVTTSGSYNEQFF; DNA: TGTGCCAGCAGCTTAGTTACGACTAGCGGCTCCTACAATGAGCAGTTCTTC
D: .; J: TRBJ2-1; V: TRBV5-1; size: .; CDR3: CASSLEGQNSYNEQFF; DNA: TGCGCCAGCAGCTTGGAGGGGCAGAACTCCTACAATGAGCAGTTCTTC
D: .; J: TRBJ1-2; V: TRBV9; size: .; CDR3: CASSVEGQNYGYTF; DNA: TGTGCCAGCAGCGTAGAAGGACAGAACTATGGCTACACCTTC
D: TRBD1; J: TRBJ2-2; V: TRBV4-3; size: .; CDR3: CASSQGDRDTGELFF; DNA: TGCGCCAGCAGCCAGGGGGACAGGGACACCGGGGAGCTGTTTTTT
D: .; J: TRBJ2-6; V: TRBV20-1; size: .; CDR3: CSASSGANVLTF; DNA: TGCAGTGCCAGCTCTGGGGCCAACGTCCTGACTTTC
D: .; J: TRBJ2-1; V: TRBV19; size: few; CDR3: CASSYRWAGNNEQFF; DNA: TGTGCCAGTAGTTACCGATGGGCAGGGAACAATGAGCAGTTCTTC
D: .; J: TRBJ2-1; V: TRBV12-3/TRBV12-4; size: few; CDR3: CASSSWGGDWEQFF; DNA: TGTGCCAGCAGCTCTTGGGGCGGGGATTGGGAGCAGTTCTTC
D: .; J: TRBJ1-2; V: TRBV4-2; size: many; CDR3: CASSQVHPTTGGYTF; DNA: TGTGCCAGCAGCCAAGTTCACCCGACAACCGGTGGCTACACCTTC
D: TRBD1; J: TRBJ1-5; V: TRBV12-3/TRBV12-4; size: .; CDR3: CASSLGQGNDQPQQF; DNA: TGTGCCAGCAGTTTAGGACAGGGGAACGATCAGCCCCAGCAATTT
D: TRBD2; J: TRBJ2-7; V: TRBV7-2; size: .; CDR3: CASRAGGGEQYF; DNA: TGTGCCAGCAGAGCGGGAGGAGGTGAGCAGTACTTC
D: .; J: TRBJ2-3; V: TRBV7-2; size: few; CDR3: CASSLARITDTQYF; DNA: TGTGCCAGCAGCTTAGCGCGCATCACAGATACGCAGTATTTT
D: .; J: TRBJ2-2; V: TRBV20-1; size: many; CDR3: CSARDFAGTGELFF; DNA: TGCAGTGCTAGAGATTTTGCGGGCACCGGGGAGCTGTTTTTT
D: .; J: TRBJ2-7; V: TRBV7-9; size: .; CDR3: CASSPGNAASSYEQYF; DNA: TGTGCCAGCAGCCCCGGGAACGCAGCGAGCTCCTACGAGCAGTACTTC
D: TRBD2; J: TRBJ2-1; V: TRBV28; size: many; CDR3: CATGTTYNEQFF; DNA: TGTGCCACCGGGACTACTTACAATGAGCAGTTCTTC
D: .; J: TRBJ2-7; V: TRBV20-1; size: .; CDR3: CSARTGPYEQYF; DNA: TGCAGTGCTAGGACAGGTCCCTACGAGCAGTACTTC
D: .; J: TRBJ1-2; V: TRBV12-3/TRBV12-4; size: few; CDR3: CASRYTYNYGYTF; DNA: TGTGCCAGCAGGTACACCTATAACTATGGCTACACCTTC
D: .; J: TRBJ2-4; V: TRBV28; size: many; CDR3: CASSLPTVGIQYF; DNA: TGTGCCAGCAGTTTACCGACCGTCGGCATTCAGTACTTC
D: .; J: TRBJ1-1; V: TRBV12-3/TRBV12-4; size: few; CDR3: CASSLSRQEAFF; DNA: TGTGCCAGCAGTTTAAGCCGCCAGGAAGCTTTCTTT
D: .; J: TRBJ2-7; V: TRBV29-1; size: .; CDR3: CSVENAKYEQYF; DNA: TGCAGCGTTGAAAACGCTAAGTACGAGCAGTACTTC
D: .; J: TRBJ2-3; V: TRBV11-2; size: .; CDR3: CASSSQARDTQYF; DNA: TGTGCCAGCAGCTCCCAGGCCCGAGATACGCAGTATTTT
D: .; J: TRBJ2-3; V: TRBV12-3/TRBV12-4; size: many; CDR3: CASSLTEGDTQYF; DNA: TGTGCCAGCAGTTTAACGGAGGGGGATACGCAGTATTTT
D: TRBD1; J: TRBJ2-4; V: TRBV18; size: .; CDR3: CASSPSTGKNIQYF; DNA: TGTGCCAGCTCACCTTCGACAGGGAAAAACATTCAGTACTTC
D: TRBD2; J: TRBJ2-1; V: TRBV6-5; size: .; CDR3: CASSYGYGLADNEQFF; DNA: TGTGCCAGCAGTTACGGTTACGGACTAGCGGACAATGAGCAGTTCTTC
D: .; J: TRBJ2-5; V: TRBV11-2; size: .; CDR3: CASSLDLVSAQTQYF; DNA: TGTGCCAGCAGCTTAGATCTAGTTAGCGCTCAGACCCAGTACTTC
D: TRBD1; J: TRBJ2-7; V: TRBV28; size: few; CDR3: CASWNRGNEDEQYF; DNA: TGTGCCAGCTGGAACAGGGGGAATGAAGACGAGCAGTACTTC
D: TRBD1; J: TRBJ2-2; V: TRBV28; size: few; CDR3: CASSFPGQGWPGELFF; DNA: TGTGCCAGCAGTTTCCCGGGACAGGGTTGGCCCGGGGAGCTGTTTTTT
D: TRBD1; J: TRBJ1-1; V: TRBV30; size: few; CDR3: CAWSVLGQGAEAFF; DNA: TGTGCCTGGAGTGTACTGGGACAGGGGGCTGAAGCTTTCTTT
D: .; J: TRBJ2-2; V: TRBV6-1; size: .; CDR3: CASSGAVNTGELFF; DNA: TGTGCCAGCAGTGGAGCGGTGAACACCGGGGAGCTGTTTTTT
D: TRBD2; J: TRBJ2-1; V: TRBV20-1; size: few; CDR3: CSARGTSGRTDEQFF; DNA: TGCAGTGCTAGGGGGACTAGCGGGAGAACCGATGAGCAGTTCTTC
D: .; J: TRBJ2-5; V: TRBV11-1; size: .; CDR3: CASSLGESETQYF; DNA: TGTGCCAGCAGCTTAGGGGAATCAGAGACCCAGTACTTC
D: TRBD1; J: TRBJ2-7; V: TRBV5-1; size: .; CDR3: CASSLATGFDEQYF; DNA: TGCGCCAGCAGCTTGGCGACAGGGTTTGACGAGCAGTACTTC
D: .; J: TRBJ2-7; V: TRBV4-3; size: .; CDR3: CASSQDWGGATYEQYF; DNA: TGCGCCAGCAGCCAAGATTGGGGGGGGGCAACCTACGAGCAGTACTTC
D: TRBD1; J: TRBJ2-7; V: TRBV20-1; size: .; CDR3: CSAKGGPNSYEQYF; DNA: TGCAGCGCCAAAGGGGGCCCCAACTCCTACGAGCAGTACTTC
D: .; J: TRBJ2-2; V: TRBV28; size: few; CDR3: CASSSGTRKAGELFF; DNA: TGTGCCAGCAGTAGCGGGACAAGGAAAGCCGGGGAGCTGTTTTTT
D: TRBD2; J: TRBJ2-3; V: TRBV7-9; size: few; CDR3: CASSLPSGRVTDTQYF; DNA: TGTGCCAGCAGCTTACCCAGCGGGAGGGTGACAGATACGCAGTATTTT
D: .; J: TRBJ2-3; V: TRBV2; size: few; CDR3: CASSERPRITDTQYF; DNA: TGTGCCAGCAGTGAACGGCCGAGGATCACAGATACGCAGTATTTT
D: .; J: TRBJ1-1; V: TRBV6-1; size: few; CDR3: CASSDLFVTEAFF; DNA: TGTGCCAGCAGTGACCTGTTTGTCACTGAAGCTTTCTTT
D: TRBD1; J: TRBJ2-1; V: TRBV7-3; size: few; CDR3: CASSRQGGHEQFF; DNA: TGTGCCAGCAGCCGACAGGGCGGGCATGAGCAGTTCTTC
D: .; J: TRBJ1-4; V: TRBV6-5; size: .; CDR3: CASSWAGTLASEKLFF; DNA: TGTGCCAGCAGTTGGGCCGGGACTCTGGCCTCAGAAAAACTGTTTTTT
D: .; J: TRBJ2-7; V: TRBV10-3; size: .; CDR3: CAISDKGGTYEQYF; DNA: TGTGCCATCAGTGATAAGGGCGGTACCTACGAGCAGTACTTC
D: .; J: TRBJ1-2; V: TRBV14; size: .; CDR3: CASSQDPGEDGYTF; DNA: TGTGCCAGCAGCCAAGACCCAGGTGAAGATGGCTACACCTTC
D: TRBD2; J: TRBJ2-1; V: TRBV3-1; size: .; CDR3: CASSLQSGTSGAAATRNEQFF; DNA: TGTGCCAGCAGCCTTCAGTCCGGGACTAGCGGGGCCGCCGCGACAAGAAATGAGCAGTTCTTC
D: .; J: TRBJ1-4; V: TRBV7-9; size: few; CDR3: CASSARSGTTNEKLFF; DNA: TGTGCCAGCAGCGCCCGGTCTGGTACAACTAATGAAAAACTGTTTTTT
D: TRBD2; J: TRBJ2-7; V: TRBV19; size: .; CDR3: CASSIGLAAAYEQYF; DNA: TGTGCCAGTAGTATAGGACTAGCGGCAGCCTACGAGCAGTACTTC
D: .; J: TRBJ1-4; V: TRBV12-3/TRBV12-4; size: many; CDR3: CASSLGGGGEKLFF; DNA: TGTGCCAGCAGTTTGGGGGGAGGAGGTGAAAAACTGTTTTTT
D: TRBD2; J: TRBJ2-3; V: TRBV7-2; size: .; CDR3: CASSWRIAGVSTDTQYF; DNA: TGTGCCAGCAGCTGGAGAATAGCGGGAGTAAGCACAGATACGCAGTATTTT
D: .; J: TRBJ1-1; V: TRBV5-1; size: few; CDR3: CASSLFTGNTEAFF; DNA: TGCGCCAGCAGCTTGTTTACGGGGAACACTGAAGCTTTCTTT
D: TRBD1; J: TRBJ2-2; V: TRBV6-5; size: .; CDR3: CASSYTKGTVVFF; DNA: TGTGCCAGCAGTTACACAAAAGGGACAGTGGTGTTTTTT
D: .; J: TRBJ2-5; V: TRBV7-6; size: .; CDR3: CASSSPEWGVGAKETQYF; DNA: TGTGCCAGCAGCTCCCCAGAATGGGGGGTAGGCGCCAAAGAGACCCAGTACTTC
D: .; J: TRBJ2-2; V: TRBV5-1; size: many; CDR3: CASSLYATGELFF; DNA: TGCGCCAGCAGCTTGTATGCGACCGGGGAGCTGTTTTTT
D: .; J: TRBJ2-2; V: TRBV7-4; size: .; CDR3: CASSFERRGTGELFF; DNA: TGTGCCAGCAGCTTTGAAAGAAGGGGGACCGGGGAGCTGTTTTTT